The 17 T cell receptor beta chains listed next were all sequenced from one sample in a study of blood T cell repertoires in COVID-19 (TCRdb year 2020). The library was generated by the immunoSEQ multiplex PCR assay. The table comes from immuneACCESS by way of TCRdb, which keeps in-frame sequences with V and J called. Part of the clones is missing from these tables; in studies checked, under half for an unresolved V gene and the rest for unknown reasons. The sample table records fewer than 250,000 clones; just under 90% of these occur just once. The top ten hold just over 0.85% of the sample. The sequencing sample was made of PBMCs or T cells enriched from blood (not recorded which). Receptors were obtained from a middle-aged man who had been exposed to COVID-19.

Details on this clone: Other DNA sequences in the same sample also yield this CDR3. This chain links TRBV9 with TRBJ2-3, with D unresolved. CDR3 length equals 12 residues. Germline CDR1 SGDLS, CDR2 YYNGEE. Between the trimmed V and J ends, which lost 3 bases and 3 bases, there was a span of 5 bases. The CDR3 sequence is CASSAFTDTQYF. CDR3 in DNA: TGTGCCAGCAGCGCCTTTACAGATACGCAGTATTTT.

The chain couples TRBV11-2 to TRBJ2-7; TRBD1 matches at 8 bases. CDR3 length equals 15 residues. V trimming: 0 bases; J trimming: 3 bases; junction bases outside the gene matches: 4. CDR1 is SGHAT, CDR2 FQNNGV, per germline. The CDR3 sequence: CASSLDGTGFYEQYF. As DNA, the CDR3 is TGTGCCAGCAGCTTAGATGGGACAGGATTCTACGAGCAGTACTTC.

The chain combines TRBV5-4 with TRBJ1-2; 9 bases map to TRBD1. The V gene end was trimmed by 4 bases and the J gene end by 6 bases; junction bases not matched to a gene: 7. Germline V gives CDR1 SGHNT, CDR2 YYREEE (reference sequence). This CDR3 is 14 amino acids long. In nucleotides, the CDR3 is TGTGCCAGCAGCCAGAACAGGGGGCAAGATGGCTACACCTTC. Protein sequence: CASSQNRGQDGYTF.

This clone was picked up a small number of times. The rearrangement links TRBV28 to TRBJ1-4; D unresolved. V lost 7 bases and J lost 6, with 15 bases in between. CDR1 is MDHEN and CDR2 is SYDVKM in the germline V gene. This CDR3 region has 14 residues. The CDR3: CASNILRGYEKLFF. In DNA, the CDR3 is TGTGCCAGCAATATCCTCAGAGGGTATGAAAAACTGTTTTTT.

The rearrangement links TRBV28 to TRBJ2-1; 8 bases map to TRBD1. Germline trimming cut 0 bases from V and 5 bases from J; bases unmatched to any gene: 12. CDR1 is MDHEN, CDR2 SYDVKM, per germline. The CDR3 spans 18 residues. The CDR3 DNA follows: TGTGCCAGCAGTTTATGGGGCCTCCGGGACAGGACCCACAATGAGCAGTTCTTC. This encodes CASSLWGLRDRTHNEQFF.

The chain employs TRBV5-1 and TRBJ1-2; tentatively, D is TRBD1 (5 bases). V was trimmed by 0 bases and J by 5 bases, leaving 11 bases between them. Germline values: CDR1 SGHRS, CDR2 YFSETQ. The CDR3 has 14 amino acids. The CDR3 region has the DNA TGCGCCAGCAGCTTGGAAGGGGTCGATTATGGCTACACCTTC. Amino acids: CASSLEGVDYGYTF.

The rearrangement links TRBV18 to TRBJ1-5; 8 nucleotides align to TRBD1. V was pared by 3 bases and J by 5 bases, with 9 bases of the junction left unmatched. The CDR3 consists of 16 residues. Germline CDR1 and CDR2: KGHSH and LQKENI. The CDR3 DNA sequence: TGTGCCAGCTCACCGAACGGACAGGGCTTCGATCAGCCCCAGCATTTT. This encodes CASSPNGQGFDQPQHF.

The V gene is TRBV7-9, the J gene TRBJ2-7, with unresolved D. Per the germline V gene, CDR1 is SEHNR and CDR2 is FQNEAQ (reference sequence). The CDR3 spans 12 residues. V was cut by 1 base and J by 3 bases, with 4 bases left in between. In DNA form, the CDR3 reads TGTGCCAGCAGCTTAGAGAGCTACGAGCAGTACGTC. This encodes CASSLESYEQYV.

The gene calls are TRBV7-2 and TRBJ1-5; unclear D gene. This CDR3 contains 13 residues. The germline gives CDR1 SGHTA, CDR2 FQGNSA. The V end was cut by 3 bases, the J end by 0 bases, with 3 bases between. Here the CDR3 reads CASSFNSNQPQHF. The CDR3 DNA follows: TGTGCCAGCAGCTTCAATAGCAATCAGCCCCAGCATTTT.

The chain couples TRBV9 to TRBJ2-7; 8 bases align to TRBD2. This CDR3 has 14 amino acids. Per the germline V gene, CDR1 is SGDLS and CDR2 is YYNGEE. V lost 1 base, J lost 5 bases, and 5 bases stayed unmatched. Written as DNA, the CDR3 is TGTGCCAGCAGCGTAAAACTAGCGGCGGACGAGCAGTACTTC. It is translated as CASSVKLAADEQYF.

This clone came up once. The J gene is TRBJ1-1, the V gene TRBV5-1; 9 bases map to TRBD1. Germline CDR1 SGHRS, CDR2 YFSETQ. The V gene end was trimmed by 0 bases and the J gene end by 7 bases; junction bases not matched to a gene: 1. The CDR3 has 13 residues. CDR3 amino acids: CASSLGQGGEAFF. CDR3 in DNA: TGCGCCAGCAGCTTGGGACAGGGGGGTGAAGCTTTCTTT.

This clone was counted many times. The chain joins TRBV27 to TRBJ2-1; maybe TRBD1 (6 bases). The CDR3 is made up of 15 amino acids. V shed 5 bases and J shed 7 bases, with 18 bases lying between them. CDR1 and CDR2 from the germline V gene are MNHEY and SMNVEV (reference sequence). CDR3 sequence (DNA): TGTGCCAGCAGTCCAGCCGGACAGCTCGGGAATGAGCAGTTCTTC. Translation gives CASSPAGQLGNEQFF.

The chain links TRBV2 to TRBJ1-2; 8 bases align to TRBD1. The germline CDR1 and CDR2 sequences are SNHLY and FYNNEI. V trimming: 4 bases; J trimming: 8 bases; junction bases outside the gene matches: 9. The CDR3 is 14 residues long. CDR3 DNA: TGTGCCAGCAGTGTCTTGACAGGGGACTTCGGCTACACCTTC. The encoded protein is CASSVLTGDFGYTF.

This clone was picked up one time. V and J are TRBV21-1 and TRBJ2-7; TRBD1 was called by the table and not checked on the DNA. TRBV21-1 is a known pseudogene. There are 15 residues in the CDR3. The CDR3 sequence: CASSKEDRGRDEQYV. The CDR3 nucleotides read TGTGCCAGCAGCAAAGAGGACAGGGGGCGAGACGAGCAGTACGTC.

This clone was observed once. The chain is built from TRBV3-1 (or the pseudogene TRBV3-2) and TRBJ1-2; possibly TRBD1 for D (5 bases). V lost 1 base and J 6 bases, leaving 9 bases between the germline ends. Germline CDR1 is LGHDT and CDR2 is YNNKEL (reference sequence). The CDR3 spans 13 residues. The CDR3, as DNA: TGTGCCAGCAGCCAAGTACAGGTCCATGGCTACACCTTC. It encodes CASSQVQVHGYTF.

This rearrangement joins TRBV7-3 to TRBJ2-1, with 9 bases identical to TRBD2. The CDR3 contains 13 residues. Trimming at V came to 6 bases and at J to 9 bases, leaving 6 bases not matched to a gene. From germline, CDR1 is SGHTA and CDR2 FQGTGA. This CDR3 is CASRREGLGEQFF. The CDR3 DNA reads TGTGCCAGCAGGCGGGAGGGCCTGGGTGAGCAGTTCTTC. The complete variable domain, with remaining parts taken from reference TRBV7-3 and TRBJ2-1, reads GAGVSQTPSNKVTEKGKYVELRCDPISGHTALYWYRQSLGQGPEFLIYFQGTGAADDSGLPNDRFFAVRPEGSVSTLKIQRTERGDSAVYLCASRREGLGEQFFGPGTRLTVL.

CDR3 residues: CASSPGDAYEQYV. The CDR3 coding sequence is TGTGCCAGCAGCCCGGGAGATGCCTACGAGCAGTACGTC. The V gene is TRBV7-9, the J gene TRBJ2-7, with D maybe TRBD2 (6 bases). CDR1 is SEHNR, CDR2 FQNEAQ, per germline (reference sequence). Trimming removed 5 bases from V and 2 bases from J, with 10 bases in between. The length of the CDR3 is 13 residues.